The clone carrying this TCR beta chain was found a few times. Its antigen is not identified. CDR1 and CDR2 from the germline V gene are MNHEY and SMNVEV (reference sequence). The CDR3 loop spans 15 amino acids. Trimming cost V 2 bases and J 2 bases, with 13 bases left between them. This entry comes from a study of naive and memory T cell subsets. Study-wide findings and caveats: Naive repertoires, especially CD8, held a few larger clonotypes, possibly memory cells re-expressing CD45RA.

Both TRBC1 and TRBC2 were covered by a beta constant-region primer of two equimolar oligonucleotides. The ligated cDNA underwent four PCR rounds using SP2 and nested alpha and beta constant-region primers. TCRdb reprocessed the UMI-ligation and nested PCR reads via MiXCR and lists one record per CDR3 protein. In the table there are 150,000 or so distinct CDR3 sequences, roughly 23% of which are singletons. The chain joins TRBV27 to TRBJ2-7; a possible D gene is TRBD1 (5 bases). The sequence came from a human donor in good health. Source material: naive CD4+ T cells from blood. The CDR3 loop reads CASSLPGTGTYEQYF. Here the CDR3 DNA reads TGTGCCAGCAGTTTACCAGGAACAGGTACCTACGAGCAGTACTTC.